The 10 T cell receptor beta chains reported below all come from one sample, sequenced in a study of post-analysis software for immune sequencing data. Regarding the study as a whole: With TRBV5-6, TRBV5-1 and TRBV20-1 included, a handful of TRBV segments were more frequent in patients than in controls.

No antigens are known for them. The TCR beta cDNA libraries contained unique molecular identifiers. TCRdb analysed the PCR reads with MiXCR anew, one entry per CDR3 protein. The sample has 600,000 to 750,000 distinct CDR3 sequences, 55% to 60% seen once. Sequenced sample: blood. These receptors were obtained from a girl between 2 and 10 years old with multiple sclerosis.

This clonotype was counted a few times. V usage is TRBV5-5 and J usage is TRBJ1-1, with D perhaps TRBD1 (5 bases). In germline, CDR1 is SGHKS, CDR2 YYEKEE (reference sequence). The CDR3 is 13 amino acids. V was clipped by 0 bases and J by 4 bases, with 7 bases between them. The DNA of the CDR3 is TGTGCCAGCAGCTTGGGACAGAGCACTGAAGCTTTCTTT. The encoded protein is CASSLGQSTEAFF.

This clonotype was observed a handful of times. This chain joins TRBV7-2 and TRBJ2-1, with TRBD1 matching over 7 bases. This CDR3 contains 15 residues. Germline CDR1 SGHTA, CDR2 FQGNSA. J was trimmed by 0 bases and V by 6 bases; bases with no gene match: 5. The CDR3 nucleotides are TGTGCCAGCAGAAAGGACAGGAGCTCCTACAATGAGCAGTTCTTC. This encodes CASRKDRSSYNEQFF.

In this sample, this clonotype turned up a few times. The chain carries TRBV7-2 and TRBJ2-7; 7 positions agree with TRBD2. The CDR3 is 15 residues long. CDR1 SGHTA and CDR2 FQGNSA come from the germline V gene. The trim removed 2 bases at V and 4 bases at J, leaving 8 bases unmatched. Here the CDR3 reads CASSLWGGRGYEQYF. DNA for the CDR3: TGTGCCAGCAGCTTATGGGGCGGGAGAGGTTACGAGCAGTACTTC.

This chain joins TRBV4-3 and TRBJ2-2; D gene uncertain. CDR1 is LGHNA and CDR2 is YSLEER in the germline V gene. This CDR3 has 16 amino acids. With 0 bases removed from V and 5 bases from J, the gap between germline ends came to 13 bases. The CDR3: CASSQDLDPRTGELFF. The CDR3 region has the DNA TGCGCCAGCAGCCAAGACCTAGACCCAAGGACCGGGGAGCTGTTTTTT.

This clonotype came up a few times. The V gene is TRBV6-5, the J gene TRBJ2-7; TRBD1 matches 9 bases. Germline V CDR1 and CDR2: MNHEY, SVGAGI. The CDR3 sequence is 13 residues long. V lost 8 bases to trimming and J lost 2 bases; unmatched junction nucleotides: 4. In DNA, the CDR3 is TGTGCCAGCTCGAACAGGGGGCCCTACGAGCAGTACTTC. It is translated as CASSNRGPYEQYF.

This clonotype has only a few counts. The chain joins TRBV14 to TRBJ2-1, with D unclear. The CDR3 contains 11 residues. The germline V and J ends were trimmed by 8 bases and 7 bases, with 9 bases remaining between them. The germline CDR1 and CDR2 sequences are SGHDN and FVKESK. CDR3 in DNA: TGTGCCAGCGCTCAGGATAATGAGCAGTTCTTC. It codes for CASAQDNEQFF.

This clonotype appeared a few times. The chain combines TRBV10-1 with TRBJ2-1; D gene unclear. V lost 0 bases to trimming and J lost 8 bases, with 8 bases between them. The germline V gene has CDR1 WNHNN and CDR2 SYGVQD (reference sequence). The CDR3 length is 13 residues. CDR3 region: CASSESASDEQFF. The CDR3 nucleotides read TGCGCCAGCAGTGAGTCGGCTAGTGATGAGCAGTTCTTC.

This clonotype was recorded a few times. V usage is TRBV4-1 and J usage is TRBJ2-7, with TRBD2 matching over 8 bases. This CDR3 comprises 17 residues. V was clipped by 3 bases and J by 7 bases; unmatched bases: 17. In germline, CDR1 is MGHRA, CDR2 YSYEKL. Here the CDR3 DNA reads TGCGCCAGCAGCCATGAGGAGACCTTTAGCGGGATAGGAGAGCAGTACTTC. It encodes CASSHEETFSGIGEQYF.

The chain joins TRBV5-1 to TRBJ2-3; 7 bases fit TRBD2. Trimming removed 3 bases from V and 4 bases from J; junction bases left unmatched: 5. This CDR3 spans 14 amino acids. Germline CDR1 reads SGHRS; CDR2 reads YFSETQ. CDR3 DNA: TGCGCCAGCAGCTGGTTGGGGGGGGCAGATACGCAGTATTTT. Its translation is CASSWLGGADTQYF. Full variable domain (remainder filled in from reference TRBV5-1 and TRBJ2-3): KAGVTQTPRYLIKTRGQQVTLSCSPISGHRSVSWYQQTPGQGLQFLFEYFSETQRNKGNFPGRFSGRQFSNSRSEMNVSTLELGDSALYLCASSWLGGADTQYFGPGTRLTVL.

This sequence joins TRBV5-1 and TRBJ2-7; D is possibly TRBD2 (7 bases). This CDR3 is built from 13 residues. CDR1 SGHRS and CDR2 YFSETQ come from the germline V gene. The V end was cut by 3 bases, the J end by 5 bases, with 12 bases between. CDR3 loop: CASSSWGGDEQYF. CDR3 sequence (DNA): TGCGCCAGCAGCTCCTGGGGGGGCGACGAGCAGTACTTC.